This T cell receptor (beta chain) was sequenced during a study of T cells in Graves' hyperthyroidism and ophthalmopathy. This clonotype was counted ten times or more. What it binds is not known. Study conclusions and caveats: By a 13 V-J model, ophthalmopathy was set apart from stable hyperthyroidism.

Among the patients, aged 18 to 65, hyperthyroidism was newly diagnosed and had lasted under 2 months. From RNA transcripts, TCR beta CDR3 regions were amplified. Researchers ran a first-round RT-PCR on the TCR CDR3 using the HTBI primer set. TCRdb re-analysed the multiplex PCR reads in MiXCR, keeping a single row per CDR3 protein. Of 700,000 or so distinct CDR3 sequences in the sample, roughly 15% were seen once. V dropped 1 base and J dropped 2 bases, with 6 bases sitting between them. The CDR3 loop spans 13 amino acids. CDR1 and CDR2 (germline): SGHRS, YFSETQ. Sequencing input: blood. The chain is built from TRBV5-1 and TRBJ1-1, with D hard to call. The TCR comes from a man aged 18 to 29 with Graves' hyperthyroidism. CDR3 region: CASSLNTNTEAFF. DNA for the CDR3: TGCGCCAGCAGCTTGAACACCAACACTGAAGCTTTCTTT.